A selection of T cell receptor beta chains follows, all from one sample in a study of cytomegalovirus exposure and HLA in healthy donors. Only in-frame clones appear in the TCRdb table, and some are missing; sequencing was by immunoSEQ multiplex PCR. Among 90,000 to 120,000 clones listed, roughly 72% were seen once. The sample comprised PBMCs. All receptors come from a woman between 18 and 30 years old in good health and CMV-seropositive. Both conserved end residues are part of each CDR3. The D gene is left open where the match is weak. The size field is filled for only some rows; it gives once, few, many or a size class.

j_gene: TRBJ2-5
d_gene: TRBD2
v_gene: TRBV29-1
abundance: .
len: 16
CDR3aa: CSVEDLGTSGQETQYF
CDR3nt: TGCAGTGTTGAAGATCTGGGGACTAGCGGGCAGGAGACCCAGTACTTC

j_gene: TRBJ1-5
d_gene: TRBD1
v_gene: TRBV19
abundance: few
len: 15
CDR3aa: CASSTGQVSNQPQHF
CDR3nt: TGTGCCAGTAGTACGGGACAGGTTAGCAATCAGCCCCAGCATTTT

j_gene: TRBJ2-1
d_gene: .
v_gene: TRBV7-9
abundance: .
len: 14
CDR3aa: CASSLGRDYNEQFF
CDR3nt: TGTGCCAGCAGCTTGGGGCGGGATTACAATGAGCAGTTCTTC

j_gene: TRBJ2-2
d_gene: TRBD1
v_gene: TRBV5-1
abundance: .
len: 16
CDR3aa: CASKDDRGLNTGELFF
CDR3nt: TGCGCCAGCAAGGATGACAGGGGGCTGAACACCGGGGAGCTGTTTTTT

j_gene: TRBJ2-1
d_gene: TRBD2
v_gene: TRBV7-9
abundance: few
len: 15
CDR3aa: CASSLAGGFYNEQFF
CDR3nt: TGTGCCAGCAGCTTAGCGGGAGGGTTCTACAATGAGCAGTTCTTC

j_gene: TRBJ2-7
d_gene: .
v_gene: TRBV2
abundance: .
len: 11
CDR3aa: CASRDTGYQYF
CDR3nt: TGTGCCAGCAGAGATACAGGGTATCAGTACTTC

j_gene: TRBJ1-1
d_gene: .
v_gene: TRBV19
abundance: once
len: 15
CDR3aa: CASSIGDTSGTEAFF
CDR3nt: TGTGCCAGTAGTATTGGGGACACTTCGGGGACTGAAGCTTTCTTT

j_gene: TRBJ1-1
d_gene: .
v_gene: TRBV6-6
abundance: .
len: 13
CDR3aa: CASSLTGNTEAFF
CDR3nt: TGTGCCAGCAGTTTGACAGGGAACACTGAAGCTTTCTTT

j_gene: TRBJ1-5
d_gene: .
v_gene: TRBV9
abundance: .
len: 13
CDR3aa: CASSVDEGQPQHF
CDR3nt: TGTGCCAGCAGCGTAGATGAGGGTCAGCCCCAGCATTTT

j_gene: TRBJ2-7
d_gene: .
v_gene: TRBV18
abundance: .
len: 12
CDR3aa: CASSPINYEQYF
CDR3nt: TGTGCCAGCTCACCTATAAACTACGAGCAGTACTTC

j_gene: TRBJ2-7
d_gene: TRBD2
v_gene: TRBV9
abundance: .
len: 15
CDR3aa: CASSVGSGGAYEQYF
CDR3nt: TGTGCCAGCAGCGTAGGAAGCGGGGGAGCCTACGAGCAGTACTTC

j_gene: TRBJ2-7
d_gene: .
v_gene: TRBV29-1
abundance: once
len: 13
CDR3aa: CSVGGLSSYEQYF
CDR3nt: TGCAGCGTTGGGGGACTGAGCTCCTACGAGCAGTACTTC

j_gene: TRBJ2-7
d_gene: TRBD2
v_gene: TRBV13
abundance: .
len: 15
CDR3aa: CASSLGTSGMYEQYF
CDR3nt: TGTGCCAGCAGCTTAGGCACTAGCGGGATGTACGAGCAGTACTTC

j_gene: TRBJ1-4
d_gene: .
v_gene: TRBV14
abundance: .
len: 13
CDR3aa: CASSQGWAEKLFF
CDR3nt: TGTGCCAGCAGCCAAGGGTGGGCTGAAAAACTGTTTTTT

j_gene: TRBJ2-5
d_gene: TRBD2
v_gene: TRBV6-6
abundance: .
len: 15
CDR3aa: CASSYLGRVQETQYF
CDR3nt: TGTGCCAGCAGTTACCTGGGGAGGGTCCAAGAGACCCAGTACTTC

j_gene: TRBJ2-7
d_gene: .
v_gene: TRBV7-2
abundance: .
len: 14
CDR3aa: CASSRYTHTYEQYF
CDR3nt: TGTGCCAGCAGCCGCTATACTCATACCTACGAGCAGTACTTC

j_gene: TRBJ1-1
d_gene: .
v_gene: TRBV19
abundance: .
len: 13
CDR3aa: CASRRGGVTEAFF
CDR3nt: TGTGCCAGTAGAAGGGGAGGGGTCACTGAAGCTTTCTTT

j_gene: TRBJ2-5
d_gene: .
v_gene: TRBV10-1
abundance: .
len: 14
CDR3aa: CASSPGHLQETQYF
CDR3nt: TGCGCCAGCAGTCCGGGACACCTACAAGAGACCCAGTACTTC

j_gene: TRBJ2-7
d_gene: TRBD2
v_gene: TRBV27
abundance: .
len: 15
CDR3aa: CASGRTSGSQYEQYF
CDR3nt: TGTGCCAGCGGTAGGACTAGCGGGAGTCAGTACGAGCAGTACTTC

j_gene: TRBJ1-1
d_gene: TRBD1
v_gene: TRBV7-3
abundance: .
len: 15
CDR3aa: CASSPEGQGATEAFF
CDR3nt: TGTGCCAGCAGCCCCGAAGGACAGGGTGCCACTGAAGCTTTCTTT